This is a list of T cell receptor beta chains from one sample in a study of blood T cells in healthy people across ages. TCRdb processed the 5' RACE reads anew with MiXCR; each CDR3 protein has one entry. The table lists nearly 1 million distinct CDR3 sequences, about 51% of them singletons. Material: blood. These receptors were obtained from a woman aged 55-69 years in good health. CDR3s include the opening cysteine and the closing phenylalanine or tryptophan. The D gene is left open where the match is weak. A row's size may be missing; if present it is once, few, many or a size class.

d_gene	len	v_gene	abundance	j_gene	CDR3nt	CDR3aa
TRBD2	15	TRBV28	few	TRBJ2-7	TGTGCCAGCAGTGTACCGGGACTAGCGGGTAATGAGCAGTACTTC	CASSVPGLAGNEQYF
.	16	TRBV6-5	.	TRBJ2-7	TGTGCCAGCAGTTACTCTTGGGGACCCCATTTTTATGAGCAGTACTTC	CASSYSWGPHFYEQYF
TRBD2	13	TRBV12-3/TRBV12-4	few	TRBJ2-3	TGTGCCAGCAGTTCTAGCGGAGGAGATACGCAGTATTTT	CASSSSGGDTQYF
.	16	TRBV7-9	.	TRBJ2-5	TGTGCCAGCAGGCTCGAGCATTTGCGGTGTTGGGAGACCCAGTACTTC	CASRLEHLRCWETQYF
TRBD2	15	TRBV6-2/TRBV6-3	.	TRBJ2-4	TGTGCCAGCAGTTTTGGACTAGCGGGAATCCATGAGCAGTACTTC	CASSFGLAGIHEQYF
.	17	TRBV7-6	.	TRBJ2-7	TGTGCCAGCAGCACACACGTAGGGGCGGATAGCTCCTACGAGCAGTACTTC	CASSTHVGADSSYEQYF
.	14	TRBV7-2	.	TRBJ2-3	TGTGCCAGCAGCTTATCCCCGATCACAGATACGCAGTATTTT	CASSLSPITDTQYF
.	13	TRBV20-1	.	TRBJ2-7	TGCAGTGCTAGAGATAGTAACACCTACGAGCAGTACTTC	CSARDSNTYEQYF
.	15	TRBV27	.	TRBJ1-1	TGTGCCAGCAGTTTATCCAGGACAGCAAGCACTGAAGCTTTCTTT	CASSLSRTASTEAFF
TRBD1	16	TRBV6-2/TRBV6-3	.	TRBJ2-7	TGTGCCAGCAGTTACCCACAGGGGAATGGGCGCTACGAGCAGTACTTC	CASSYPQGNGRYEQYF
.	14	TRBV5-1	.	TRBJ2-3	TGCGCCAGCAGCTTGGCATCGGGTTTAGATACGCAGTATTTT	CASSLASGLDTQYF
.	13	TRBV12-3/TRBV12-4	.	TRBJ2-7	TGTGCCAGCGCTAGCCGGGAAAACAATGAGCAGTACTTC	CASASRENNEQYF
.	14	TRBV24-1	.	TRBJ2-1	TGTGCCACCAGTGGCGTATACGTAATGAATGAGCAGTTCTTC	CATSGVYVMNEQFF
.	13	TRBV20-1	few	TRBJ2-3	TGCAGTGCTAGGGTCCAGAGCACAGATACGCAGTATTTT	CSARVQSTDTQYF
TRBD1	17	TRBV6-5	few	TRBJ2-3	TGTGCCAGCAGTTACTGGACGACGGACAGGGGCACAGATACGCAGTATTTT	CASSYWTTDRGTDTQYF
.	14	TRBV7-9	few	TRBJ2-1	TGTGCCAGCAGCTTACAACAGCCTTATGGTGAGCAGTTCTTC	CASSLQQPYGEQFF
.	14	TRBV5-1	.	TRBJ2-7	TGCGCCAGCAGCAAGGACACCCAAACCTACGAGCAGTACTTC	CASSKDTQTYEQYF
TRBD2	15	TRBV5-1	few	TRBJ2-1	TGCGCCAGCAGCTTGAATGCTGCGGGAGATAATGAGCAGTTCTTC	CASSLNAAGDNEQFF
.	16	TRBV20-1	.	TRBJ2-3	TGCAGTGCTACCAACGTAGGGGGGCGTTACACAGATACGCAGTATTTT	CSATNVGGRYTDTQYF
.	14	TRBV21-1	.	TRBJ2-5	TGTGCCAGCAGCAGGACCCGAACCCCGGGGACCCAGTACTTC	CASSRTRTPGTQYF
.	14	TRBV3-1	few	TRBJ2-1	TGTGCCAGCAGCCAATGGACCTCCTACAATGAGCAGTTCTTC	CASSQWTSYNEQFF
TRBD2	14	TRBV29-1	few	TRBJ2-3	TGCAGCGGCCAGCTAGCGGGAGTCGCAGATACGCAGTATTTT	CSGQLAGVADTQYF
TRBD1	18	TRBV5-1	few	TRBJ2-6	TGCGCCAGCAGCTTCGGGCCGACAGGGGCCTCTGGGGCCAACGTCCTGACTTTC	CASSFGPTGASGANVLTF
TRBD2	17	TRBV27	.	TRBJ2-1	TGTGCCAGCCAACGATTGGTAGCGGGAGGGTATGGGGTTGAGCAGTTCTTC	CASQRLVAGGYGVEQFF
.	13	TRBV4-1	.	TRBJ1-4	TGCGCCAGCAGCCAAGTCGTCCCTGAAAAACTGTTTTTT	CASSQVVPEKLFF
.	15	TRBV7-2	.	TRBJ2-7	TGTGCCAGCAGCTTAGGCCCCGGGAGATTCTACGAGCAGTACTTC	CASSLGPGRFYEQYF
.	14	TRBV7-8	.	TRBJ2-7	TGTGCCAGCAGCTTACTCAGCGGCAACTACGAGCAGTACTTC	CASSLLSGNYEQYF
.	16	TRBV21-1	.	TRBJ2-1	TGTGCCAGCAGCAAAGCGGCTCAGGACAGGGTGGATGAGCAGTTCTTC	CASSKAAQDRVDEQFF
.	19	TRBV9	.	TRBJ2-2	TGTGCCAGCAGCTTAGGTCCGGATGGAGCGGAGGGGGACACCGGGGAGCTGTTTTTT	CASSLGPDGAEGDTGELFF
.	15	TRBV5-1	.	TRBJ2-1	TGCGCCTGCAGCGAGTCGTCAAATATCTACAATGAGCAGTTCTTC	CACSESSNIYNEQFF
TRBD1	16	TRBV7-9	few	TRBJ2-5	TGTGCCAGCAGCCGTACGGGACAGGACCTCCAAGAGACCCAGTACTTC	CASSRTGQDLQETQYF
.	13	TRBV29-1	.	TRBJ1-6	TGCAGCGTCCGACACGGGGAGAATTCACCCCTCCACTTT	CSVRHGENSPLHF
.	11	TRBV20-1	.	TRBJ2-1	TGCAGTGCTAGACCTAGCAATGAGCAGTTCTTC	CSARPSNEQFF
.	12	TRBV6-5	.	TRBJ2-1	TGTGCCAGCAGTTACCCATCGAGTGAGCAGTTCTTC	CASSYPSSEQFF
TRBD1	13	TRBV6-6	few	TRBJ2-5	TGTGCCAGCAGTCGGACAGGGCGAGAGACCCAGTACTTC	CASSRTGRETQYF
.	15	TRBV7-2	few	TRBJ2-1	TGTGCCAGCAGCCAATCGAACAGGTTGATCCATGAGCAGTTCTTC	CASSQSNRLIHEQFF
.	15	TRBV28	.	TRBJ2-7	TGTGCCAGCAGTGTCCGAGGGCCAATTGGCTACGAGCAGTACTTC	CASSVRGPIGYEQYF
.	14	TRBV5-1	.	TRBJ2-1	TGCGCCAGCAGCTCCCCACGACCCGAGGATGAGCAGTTCTTC	CASSSPRPEDEQFF
TRBD1	17	TRBV7-8	.	TRBJ2-1	TGTGCCAGCAGCTTAGTATATCCCGGGACAGGCGACAATGGGCAGTTCTTC	CASSLVYPGTGDNGQFF
.	14	TRBV20-1	.	TRBJ2-1	TGCAGTGCTAGTCCTATGAGCTCCTACAATGGGCAGTTCTTC	CSASPMSSYNGQFF
.	14	TRBV6-6	once	TRBJ2-7	TGTGCCAGCAGTACACAGGACTCCTACTACGAGCAGTACTTC	CASSTQDSYYEQYF
.	11	TRBV20-1	.	TRBJ2-1	TGCAGTGCTAAGTCCTACAATGAGCAGTTCTTC	CSAKSYNEQFF
TRBD1	14	TRBV3-1	.	TRBJ2-1	TGTGCCAGCAGCCACGACCAGGGGGCAAAGACCCAGTTCTTC	CASSHDQGAKTQFF
TRBD2	15	TRBV11-2	.	TRBJ2-5	TGTGCCAGCAGCCAACTAGCGGGAGGTTCGGAGACCCAGTACTTC	CASSQLAGGSETQYF
TRBD1	13	TRBV12-3/TRBV12-4	few	TRBJ1-5	TGTGCCAGCAGTCGAGTTACAGGGGCTCGGCAGCATTTT	CASSRVTGARQHF
.	14	TRBV13	few	TRBJ2-7	TGTGCCAGCAGCCCCCCAGGCTATATAAGTTGGCAGTACTTC	CASSPPGYISWQYF
.	14	TRBV28	.	TRBJ2-5	TGTGCCAGCAGTCAGCAACAGGTTTCAGAGACCCAGTACTTC	CASSQQQVSETQYF
.	14	TRBV4-1	.	TRBJ2-7	TGCGCCAGCAGCCAAGAGGGAGCTGGAAGGGAGCAGTACTTC	CASSQEGAGREQYF
.	15	TRBV4-1	.	TRBJ1-1	TGCGCCAGCAGCCAAGTAGGCCGCTCGAACACTGAAGCTTTCTTT	CASSQVGRSNTEAFF
.	16	TRBV29-1	.	TRBJ2-5	TGCAGCGTTGAAGATTGGGCCGGGGGCGCTTTCAATGAGCAGTACTTC	CSVEDWAGGAFNEQYF
TRBD1	14	TRBV5-1	.	TRBJ2-4	TGCGCCAGCAGCTTGGGACAGGGACAAAACATTCAGTACTTC	CASSLGQGQNIQYF
TRBD2	20	TRBV2	.	TRBJ2-3	TGTGCCAGCAGTGACGAAGGGGGACTAGCGGGAAGCCCTAGCACAGATACGCAGTATTTT	CASSDEGGLAGSPSTDTQYF
.	15	TRBV7-9	.	TRBJ2-1	TGTGCCAGCAGCTTAAACCTAGCTTCCTACAATGAGCAGTTCTTC	CASSLNLASYNEQFF
.	15	TRBV7-2	.	TRBJ2-7	TGTGCCAGCAGCTTAGACGTGGCAAACCCCTACGAGCAGTACTTC	CASSLDVANPYEQYF
TRBD2	11	TRBV5-6	.	TRBJ2-3	TGTGCCAGCAGCGGATCGACTAGCTGGTATTTT	CASSGSTSWYF
TRBD2	15	TRBV15	few	TRBJ2-1	TGTGCCACCAGCAGAGATAGCGGGAGGGCCAATGAGCAGTTCTTC	CATSRDSGRANEQFF
TRBD2	15	TRBV9	.	TRBJ2-7	TGTGCCAGCAGCGCAAGCGGGAGGGCATCGGGCGAGCAGTACTTC	CASSASGRASGEQYF